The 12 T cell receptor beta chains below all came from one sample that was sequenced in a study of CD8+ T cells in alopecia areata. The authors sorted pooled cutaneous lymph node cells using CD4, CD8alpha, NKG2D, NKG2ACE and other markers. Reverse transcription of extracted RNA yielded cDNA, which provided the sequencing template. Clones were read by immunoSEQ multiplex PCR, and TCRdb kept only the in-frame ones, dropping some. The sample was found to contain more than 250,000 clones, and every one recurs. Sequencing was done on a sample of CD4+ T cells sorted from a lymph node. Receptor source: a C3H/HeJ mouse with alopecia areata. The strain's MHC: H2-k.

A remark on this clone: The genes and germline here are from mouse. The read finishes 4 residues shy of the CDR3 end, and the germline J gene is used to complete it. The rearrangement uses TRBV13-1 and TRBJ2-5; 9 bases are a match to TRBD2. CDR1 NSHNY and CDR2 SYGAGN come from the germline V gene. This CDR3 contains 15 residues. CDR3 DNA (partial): TGTGCCAGCAGTGAAGATGGGGGGGCGCGTGAC. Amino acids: CASSEDGGARD. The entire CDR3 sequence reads CASSEDGGARDTQYF.

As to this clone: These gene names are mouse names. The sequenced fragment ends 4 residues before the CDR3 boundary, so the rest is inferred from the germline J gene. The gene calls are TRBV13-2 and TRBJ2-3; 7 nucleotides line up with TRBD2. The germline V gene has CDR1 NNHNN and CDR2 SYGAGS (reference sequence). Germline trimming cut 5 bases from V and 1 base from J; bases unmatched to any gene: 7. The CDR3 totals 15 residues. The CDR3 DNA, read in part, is TGTGCCAGCGGCGACCCCCTGGGGGGTGCAGAA. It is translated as CASGDPLGGAE. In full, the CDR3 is CASGDPLGGAETLYF.

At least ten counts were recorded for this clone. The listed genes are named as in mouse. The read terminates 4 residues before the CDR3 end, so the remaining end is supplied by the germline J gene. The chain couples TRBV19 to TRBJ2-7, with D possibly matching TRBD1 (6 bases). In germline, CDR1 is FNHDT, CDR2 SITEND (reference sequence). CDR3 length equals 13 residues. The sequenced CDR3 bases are TGTGCCAGCAGTCTTCCGCAGGGGTAT. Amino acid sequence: CASSLPQGY. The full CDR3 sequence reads CASSLPQGYEQYF.

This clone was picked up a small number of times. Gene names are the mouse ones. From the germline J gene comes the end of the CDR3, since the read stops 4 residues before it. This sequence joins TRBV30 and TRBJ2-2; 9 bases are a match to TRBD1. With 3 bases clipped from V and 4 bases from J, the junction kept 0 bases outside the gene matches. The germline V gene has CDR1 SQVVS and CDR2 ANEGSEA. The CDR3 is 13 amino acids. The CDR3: CSSRTGGTGQLYF. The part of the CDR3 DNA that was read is TGTAGTTCTAGGACAGGGGGCACCGGG.

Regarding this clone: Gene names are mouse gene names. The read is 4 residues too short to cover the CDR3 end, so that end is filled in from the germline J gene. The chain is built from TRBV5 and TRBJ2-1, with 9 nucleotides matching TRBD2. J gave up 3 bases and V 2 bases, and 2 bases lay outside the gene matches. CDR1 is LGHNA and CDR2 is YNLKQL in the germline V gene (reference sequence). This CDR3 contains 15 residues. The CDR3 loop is CASSQNWGAYAEQFF. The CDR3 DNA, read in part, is TGTGCCAGCAGCCAAAACTGGGGGGCCTATGCT.

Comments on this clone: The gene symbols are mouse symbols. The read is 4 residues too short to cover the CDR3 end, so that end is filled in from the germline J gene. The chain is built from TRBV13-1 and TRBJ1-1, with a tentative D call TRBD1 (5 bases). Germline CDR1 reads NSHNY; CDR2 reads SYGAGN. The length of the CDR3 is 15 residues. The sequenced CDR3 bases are TGTGCCAGCAGTGGACCGGGACTGGGGGGAGGA. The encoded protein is CASSGPGLGGG. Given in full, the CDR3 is CASSGPGLGGGEVFF.

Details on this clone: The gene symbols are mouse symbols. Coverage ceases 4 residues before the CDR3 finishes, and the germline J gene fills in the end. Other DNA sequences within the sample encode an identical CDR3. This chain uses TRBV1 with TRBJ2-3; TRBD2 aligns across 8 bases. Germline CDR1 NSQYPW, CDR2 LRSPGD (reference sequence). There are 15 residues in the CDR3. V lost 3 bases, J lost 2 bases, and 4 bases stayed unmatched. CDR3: CTCSARGGSAETLYF. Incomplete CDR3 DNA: TGCACCTGCAGTGCGCGGGGGGGCTCTGCAGAA.

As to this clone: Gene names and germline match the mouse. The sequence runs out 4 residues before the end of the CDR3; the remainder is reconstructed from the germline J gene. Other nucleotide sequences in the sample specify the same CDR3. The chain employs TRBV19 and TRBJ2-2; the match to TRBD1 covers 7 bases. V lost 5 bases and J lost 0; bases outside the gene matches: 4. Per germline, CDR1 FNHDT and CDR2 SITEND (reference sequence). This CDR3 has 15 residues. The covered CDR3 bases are TGTGCCAGCAGCCGGGGACAGCCAAACACCGGG. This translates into CASSRGQPNTG. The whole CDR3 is CASSRGQPNTGQLYF.

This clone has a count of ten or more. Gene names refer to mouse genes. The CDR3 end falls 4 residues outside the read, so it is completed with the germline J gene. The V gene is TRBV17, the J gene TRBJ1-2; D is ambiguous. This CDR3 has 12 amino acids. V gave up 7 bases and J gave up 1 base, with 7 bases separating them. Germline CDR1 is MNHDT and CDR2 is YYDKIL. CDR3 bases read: TGTGCTAGCACCCACAAAAACTCC. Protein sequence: CASTHKNS. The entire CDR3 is CASTHKNSDYTF.

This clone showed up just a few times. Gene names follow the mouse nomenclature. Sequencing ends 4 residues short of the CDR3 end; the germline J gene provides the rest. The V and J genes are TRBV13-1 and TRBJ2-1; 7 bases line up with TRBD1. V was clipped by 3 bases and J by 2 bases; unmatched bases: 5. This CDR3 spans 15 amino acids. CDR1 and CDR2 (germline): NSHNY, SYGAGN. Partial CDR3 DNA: TGTGCCAGCAGTGTCCAAGACAGGGACTATGCT. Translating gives CASSVQDRDYA. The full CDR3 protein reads CASSVQDRDYAEQFF.

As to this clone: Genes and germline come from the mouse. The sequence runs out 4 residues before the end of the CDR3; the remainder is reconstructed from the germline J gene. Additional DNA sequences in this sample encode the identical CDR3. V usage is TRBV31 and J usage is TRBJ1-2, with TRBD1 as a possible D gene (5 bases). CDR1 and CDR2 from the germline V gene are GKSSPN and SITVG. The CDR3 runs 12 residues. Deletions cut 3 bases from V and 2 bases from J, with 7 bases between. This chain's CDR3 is CAWSPGNSDYTF. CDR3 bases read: TGTGCCTGGAGCCCAGGGAACTCC.

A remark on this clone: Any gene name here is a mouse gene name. The CDR3: CASSQDPRNSDYTF. The DNA read from the CDR3 is TGTGCCAGCAGCCAAGATCCCAGAAACTCC. The chain employs TRBV2 and TRBJ1-2; no clear D gene. The read gets to within 4 residues of the CDR3 end, and the germline J gene fills in the rest. CDR3 length: 14 amino acids. The V gene lost 0 bases and the J gene lost 1 base, with 6 bases spanning the gap. In germline, CDR1 is LGHNA, CDR2 YSYQKL. Using reference TRBV2 and TRBJ1-2 for the parts outside the CDR3, the full variable domain is DPKIIQKPKYLVAVTGSEKILICEQYLGHNAMYWYRQSAKKPLEFMFSYSYQKLMDNQTASSRFQPQSSKKNHLDLQITALKPDDSATYFCASSQDPRNSDYTFGSGTRLLVI.